This record covers a single T cell receptor (beta chain). Its antigen is not identified. RNA transcripts yielded amplified TCR beta CDR3 regions. With the HTBI primer set, the TCR CDR3 went through a first round of RT-PCR. MiXCR was run by TCRdb on the multiplex PCR reads, yielding one entry per CDR3 protein. The sample has 600,000 to 800,000 distinct CDR3 sequences, roughly a third seen once. The data are from a study of T cells in Graves' hyperthyroidism and ophthalmopathy. V was cut by 3 bases and J by 8 bases, with 13 bases left in between. Germline V CDR1 and CDR2: LNHNV, YYDKDF (reference sequence). There are 13 residues in the CDR3. General study results and limits: Most clonotypes expanded in the thyroid (above 0.001) were also present in blood.

This clonotype was obtained from a woman aged 40 to 55 with Graves' hyperthyroidism. The V gene is TRBV15, the J gene TRBJ1-2, with a possible D match to TRBD1 (5 bases). Material for sequencing was blood. CDR3 bases: TGTGCCACCAGCAGTAGGGGTAGGGGAGGCTACACCTTC. Amino acids: CATSSRGRGGYTF. Full variable domain (remainder filled in from reference TRBV15 and TRBJ1-2): DAMVIQNPRYQVTQFGKPVTLSCSQTLNHNVMYWYQQKSSQAPKLLFHYYDKDFNNEADTPDNFQSRRPNTSFCFLDIRSPGLGDTAMYLCATSSRGRGGYTFGSGTRLTVV.